The sequence of this TCR beta chain was determined in a study of cytomegalovirus exposure and HLA in healthy donors. Study findings and constraints: Clonal expansion, a later analysis showed, was greater in HLA-associated TCR beta chains than in equally common others.

PCR primers comprised 60 Vbeta and 13 Jbeta primers. The method was immunoSEQ multiplex PCR; TCRdb's version includes in-frame clones alone and lacks a portion of them. The data show about 91,000 clones, with roughly 78% seen just once and under 5% held by the top ten. With respect to this clone: The antigen is undetermined.

Trimming cost V 0 bases and J 3 bases; bases outside gene matches: 11. The CDR3 extends over 21 amino acids. The chain joins TRBV6-7 to TRBJ2-1; 16 bases are shared with TRBD2. TRBV6-7 is classed as an ORF, of uncertain function. Sequencing was performed on PBMCs. This sequence originates from a male donor in good health and CMV-seropositive. In nucleotides, the CDR3 is TGTGCCAGCAGTTACTCGAGAGCGGGACTAGCGGGAGGGCCGGACTACAATGAGCAGTTCTTC. Residues: CASSYSRAGLAGGPDYNEQFF.